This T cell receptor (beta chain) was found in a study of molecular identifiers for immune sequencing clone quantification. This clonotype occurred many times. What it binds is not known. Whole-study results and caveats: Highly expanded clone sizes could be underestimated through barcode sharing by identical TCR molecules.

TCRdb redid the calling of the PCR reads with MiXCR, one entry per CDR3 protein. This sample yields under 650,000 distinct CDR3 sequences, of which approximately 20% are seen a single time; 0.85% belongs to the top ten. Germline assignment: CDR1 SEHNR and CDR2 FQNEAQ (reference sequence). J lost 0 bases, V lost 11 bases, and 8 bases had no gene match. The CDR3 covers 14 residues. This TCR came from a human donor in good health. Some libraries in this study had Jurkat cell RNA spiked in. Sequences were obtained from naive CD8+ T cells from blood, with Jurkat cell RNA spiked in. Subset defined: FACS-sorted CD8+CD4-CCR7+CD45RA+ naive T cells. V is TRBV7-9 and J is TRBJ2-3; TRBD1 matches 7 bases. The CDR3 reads CAAGTAASTDTQYF. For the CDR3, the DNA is TGTGCCGCCGGGACAGCGGCTAGCACAGATACGCAGTATTTT.